This T cell receptor (beta chain) is from a study of T cells in localized non-small cell lung cancer. Findings and limits, study-wide: The appearance of a median roughly 56 of the top 100 tumor clones was seen in adjacent lung.

Trimming pared 2 bases from V and 3 bases from J, leaving 9 bases between. Germline loops: CDR1 GTSNPN, CDR2 SVGIG (reference sequence). The CDR3 loop spans 13 amino acids. The method was immunoSEQ multiplex PCR; TCRdb's version includes in-frame clones alone and lacks a portion of them. Of about 2,700 clones in the sample, around 25% are singletons; the top ten hold 12% to 15%. As for this clone: Its matching antigen is unknown.

This receptor was identified in a female donor at least 60 years old with stage I lung adenocarcinoma. This chain connects TRBV30 to TRBJ2-3, with unresolved D. This material consisted of lung tumor tissue, taken before any cancer treatment. CDR3 residues: CAWSLGRTDTQYF. The CDR3 DNA sequence: TGTGCCTGGAGTCTAGGCAGGACAGATACGCAGTATTTT.